One sample yielded the 18 T cell receptor beta chains listed below, sequenced in a study of blood T cell repertoires in COVID-19 (dated by TCRdb to about 2020). Libraries were made using the immunoSEQ multiplex PCR assay. The source is immuneACCESS, and TCRdb retained only in-frame sequences with V and J called. Part of the clones is not carried over; for the studies checked, unresolved V genes explain less than half of this, and the remainder is unexplained. This sample gives over 20,000 clones in total; around 90% of them show up just once. The ten biggest clones cover around 6% of the sample. Sequenced sample: peripheral blood. Receptors originate from a human donor in a cohort sampled during active COVID-19.

The CDR3 bases are TGTGCCAGCAGTTTCGGAGCAAATCAGCCCCAGCATTTT. This gives the protein CASSFGANQPQHF. This chain connects TRBV27 to TRBJ1-5; D remains unclear. V dropped 3 bases and J dropped 4 bases, with 7 bases sitting between them. The CDR3 loop spans 13 amino acids. Germline V gene data show CDR1 as MNHEY and CDR2 as SMNVEV (reference sequence).

The chain uses TRBV2 and TRBJ2-3; 14 bases line up with TRBD2. Per the germline V gene, CDR1 is SNHLY and CDR2 is FYNNEI. This CDR3 is 14 amino acids long. Losses at the gene ends were 8 bases for V and 5 bases for J; bases not matched to a gene: 3. The CDR3 nucleotides read TGTGCCAGCGCCGGGACTAGCGGGAGAGATACGCAGTATTTT. This encodes CASAGTSGRDTQYF.

V usage is TRBV18 and J usage is TRBJ2-2, with 9 bases fitting TRBD1. CDR3 length equals 16 residues. From germline, CDR1 is KGHSH and CDR2 LQKENI. V shed 3 bases, J shed 5 bases, and the junction held 7 bases outside the gene matches. CDR3 sequence reads: CASSPRRTGDTGELFF. CDR3 DNA: TGTGCCAGCTCACCTAGGAGGACAGGGGATACCGGGGAGCTGTTTTTT. Together with reference TRBV18 and TRBJ2-2, the CDR3 gives the full variable domain: NAGVMQNPRHLVRRRGQEARLRCSPMKGHSHVYWYRQLPEEGLKFMVYLQKENIIDESGMPKERFSAEFPKEGPSILRIQQVVRGDSAAYFCASSPRRTGDTGELFFGEGSRLTVL.

V and J are TRBV5-1 and TRBJ2-7; TRBD2 matches 7 bases. Unmatched junction bases numbered 19, after V lost 3 bases and J lost 7 bases. CDR3 length equals 17 residues. Per the germline V gene, CDR1 is SGHRS and CDR2 is YFSETQ. Here the CDR3 DNA reads TGCGCCAGCAGCTCCCTCTCTGGCGGGAGTGCGGCTAGTGAGCAGTACTTC. As protein: CASSSLSGGSAASEQYF.

V gene TRBV6-1 combines with J gene TRBJ1-1; 11 bases line up with TRBD1. V lost 4 bases, J lost 5 bases, and 9 bases stayed unmatched. Germline V CDR1 and CDR2: MNHNS, SASEGT. CDR3 length equals 16 residues. This chain's CDR3 is CASSVGTGGIDTEAFF. CDR3 nucleotide sequence: TGTGCCAGCAGTGTGGGGACAGGGGGAATTGATACTGAAGCTTTCTTT.

This clone is a singleton in its sample. The chain links TRBV6-6 to TRBJ2-3; 10 bases are a match to TRBD2. CDR1 MNHNY and CDR2 SVGAGI come from the germline V gene (reference sequence). The V and J ends lost 4 bases and 5 bases, in that order; junction bases with no gene match: 3. CDR3 length equals 14 residues. The CDR3 sequence is CASSSAGGRDTQYF. The CDR3 coding sequence is TGTGCCAGCAGTTCAGCGGGGGGGAGAGATACGCAGTATTTT.

The gene calls are TRBV5-5 and TRBJ2-1, with 11 bases fitting TRBD2. This CDR3 contains 15 residues. Germline assignment: CDR1 SGHKS and CDR2 YYEKEE (reference sequence). Trimming cost V 2 bases and J 7 bases; bases outside gene matches: 5. The CDR3 DNA reads as TGTGCCAGCAGCTTTGGCACTAGCGGGAGTAATGAGCAGTTCTTC. It codes for CASSFGTSGSNEQFF.

The chain combines TRBV24-1 with TRBJ2-2; D uncertain. The V and J ends lost 7 bases and 1 base respectively, with 9 bases between them. This CDR3 contains 14 residues. In germline, CDR1 is KGHDR, CDR2 SFDVKD. CDR3 sequence (DNA): TGTGCCACCAGCCCAACAGTGAACACCGGGGAGCTGTTTTTT. Translated, it gives CATSPTVNTGELFF.

The chain employs TRBV2 and TRBJ2-1, with D perhaps matching TRBD2 (5 bases). V was clipped by 7 bases and J by 4 bases, with 14 bases between them. The CDR3 spans 14 residues. Per germline, CDR1 SNHLY and CDR2 FYNNEI. DNA for the CDR3: TGTGCCAGCACGCGAGGAGGAAAATACAATGAGCAGTTCTTC. Its translation: CASTRGGKYNEQFF.

The chain uses TRBV28 and TRBJ2-7; 12 positions match TRBD2. CDR1 and CDR2 from the germline V gene are MDHEN and SYDVKM. Losses at the gene ends were 5 bases for V and 3 bases for J; bases not matched to a gene: 2. This CDR3 contains 14 residues. CDR3 DNA sequence: TGTGCCAGCAGTCCGGGACTAGCGGGCTACGAGCAGTACTTC. Translated, it gives CASSPGLAGYEQYF.

The chain has TRBV30 and TRBJ2-3; 10 bases align to TRBD1. CDR1 is GTSNPN, CDR2 SVGIG, per germline (reference sequence). V was pared by 1 base and J by 0 bases, with 10 bases of the junction left unmatched. This CDR3 spans 18 amino acids. CDR3 nucleotides: TGTGCCTGGAGTGGGGACAGGGGAGAAGAGACTAGCACAGATACGCAGTATTTT. Its translation: CAWSGDRGEETSTDTQYF.

For this clone: The CDR3 does not end in the conserved phenylalanine or tryptophan, so this is likely a read error. No DNA is shown, since the ends of the CDR3 on it are uncertain; the CDR3 is the one TCRdb lists. The rearrangement links TRBV5-1 to TRBJ2-7; the table's D call of TRBD1 was not tested on the DNA. The CDR3 is 12 amino acids in total, end residues counted. The germline CDR1 and CDR2 sequences are SGHRS and YFSETQ. The CDR3 loop is CASSYEQGVKVL.

The J gene is TRBJ1-1, the V gene TRBV7-9; possible D gene TRBD1, 5 bases. V was shortened by 5 bases and J by 2 bases, with 18 bases between the two germline ends. Germline V gene data show CDR1 as SEHNR and CDR2 as FQNEAQ (reference sequence). The CDR3 totals 16 residues. CDR3 in amino acids: CASSLHSGSGNTEAFF. As DNA, the CDR3 is TGTGCCAGCAGCCTTCACTCAGGGTCTGGAAACACTGAAGCTTTCTTT.

The J gene is TRBJ1-1, the V gene TRBV9; possible D gene TRBD1, 6 bases. The germline V gene has CDR1 SGDLS and CDR2 YYNGEE. The CDR3 loop spans 15 amino acids. Trimming left V 3 bases short and J 0 bases short, with 12 bases between. The CDR3 region has the DNA TGTGCCAGCAGCGCGACAGGACTCATGAACACTGAAGCTTTCTTT. It codes for CASSATGLMNTEAFF.

The chain uses TRBV19 and TRBJ2-6; a weak D match, TRBD1 (6 bases). Germline values: CDR1 LNHDA, CDR2 SQIVND (reference sequence). With 4 bases removed from V and 4 bases from J, the gap between germline ends came to 8 bases. CDR3 length: 14 residues. For the CDR3, the DNA is TGTGCCAGTAGTACAGGGGCGGGGGCCAACGTCCTGACTTTC. Encoded protein: CASSTGAGANVLTF.

V is TRBV2 and J is TRBJ2-2; tentative D call: TRBD1 (6 bases). The V and J ends lost 5 bases and 6 bases respectively, with 25 bases between them. The CDR3 length is 18 residues. Germline V CDR1 and CDR2: SNHLY, FYNNEI. The CDR3 is CASSSEGDPRREAGELFF. The DNA of the CDR3 is TGTGCCAGCAGTTCAGAGGGGGACCCCCGACGAGAGGCCGGGGAGCTGTTTTTT.

The V call is TRBV3-1 (or the pseudogene TRBV3-2), the J call TRBJ2-2; 13 positions match TRBD2. Germline V lookup: CDR1 LGHDT, CDR2 YNNKEL (reference sequence). There are 16 residues in the CDR3. The ends lost 8 bases at V and 7 bases at J; junction bases unmatched: 10. DNA for the CDR3: TGTGCCAGCGGTGGTTCGGGACTAGCGGGATTCGGGGAGCTGTTTTTT. Its protein is CASGGSGLAGFGELFF.

V is TRBV20-1 and J is TRBJ1-5; tentative D call: TRBD1 (5 bases). Germline-derived CDR1 and CDR2 are DFQATT and SNEGSKA (reference sequence). The CDR3 length is 15 residues. V lost 3 bases, J lost 2 bases, and 14 bases lay in between. The CDR3, as DNA: TGCAGTGCTAGTGCGGGGGTAGGCGGCAATCAGCCCCAGCATTTT. Translating gives CSASAGVGGNQPQHF.